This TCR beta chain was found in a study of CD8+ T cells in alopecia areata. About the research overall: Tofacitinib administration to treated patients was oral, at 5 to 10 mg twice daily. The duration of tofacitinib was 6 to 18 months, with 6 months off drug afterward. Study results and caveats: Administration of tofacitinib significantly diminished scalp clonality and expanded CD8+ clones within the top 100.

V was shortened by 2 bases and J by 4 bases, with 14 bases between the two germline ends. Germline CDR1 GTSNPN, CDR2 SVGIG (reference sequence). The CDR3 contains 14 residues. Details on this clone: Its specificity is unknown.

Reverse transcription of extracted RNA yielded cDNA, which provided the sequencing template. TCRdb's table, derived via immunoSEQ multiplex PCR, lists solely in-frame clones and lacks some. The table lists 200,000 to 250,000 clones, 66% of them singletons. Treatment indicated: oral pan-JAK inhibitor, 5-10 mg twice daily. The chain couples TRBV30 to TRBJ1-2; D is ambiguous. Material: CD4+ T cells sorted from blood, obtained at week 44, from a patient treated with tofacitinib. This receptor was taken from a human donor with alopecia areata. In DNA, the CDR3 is TGTGCCTGGAGTTTCGATACCGGGTTCTATGGCTACACCTTC. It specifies CAWSFDTGFYGYTF.